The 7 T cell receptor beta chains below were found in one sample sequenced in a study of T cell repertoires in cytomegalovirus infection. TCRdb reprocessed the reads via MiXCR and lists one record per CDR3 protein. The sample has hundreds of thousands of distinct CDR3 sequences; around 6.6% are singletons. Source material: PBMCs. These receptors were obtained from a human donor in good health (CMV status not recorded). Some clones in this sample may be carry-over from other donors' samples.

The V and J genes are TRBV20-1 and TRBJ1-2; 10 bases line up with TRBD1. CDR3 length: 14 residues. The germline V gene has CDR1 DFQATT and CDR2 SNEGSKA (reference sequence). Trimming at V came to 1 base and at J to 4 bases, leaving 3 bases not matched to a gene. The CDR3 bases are TGCAGTGCTAGAGTTCGGACAGGGGGCTATGGCTACACCTTC. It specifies CSARVRTGGYGYTF.

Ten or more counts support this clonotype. DNA of the CDR3: TGTGCCAGCAGTCACGGGACTAGCGTTGGGGTGTTTTTT. This sequence encodes CASSHGTSVGVFF. The V call is TRBV12-3 or TRBV12-4, the J call TRBJ2-2; 10 bases are shared with TRBD2. This CDR3 region has 13 residues. J was trimmed by 15 bases and V by 5 bases; bases with no gene match: 9.

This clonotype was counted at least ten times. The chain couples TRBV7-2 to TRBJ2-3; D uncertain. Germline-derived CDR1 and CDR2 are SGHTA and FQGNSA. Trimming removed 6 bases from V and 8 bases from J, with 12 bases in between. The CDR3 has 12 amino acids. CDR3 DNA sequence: TGTGCCAGCAGTTCCCTCCAAGCTACGCAGTATTTT. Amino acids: CASSSLQATQYF.

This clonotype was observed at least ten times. This CDR3 is CASSYPGLAGGSPYEQYF. The CDR3 DNA reads TGTGCCAGCAGTTACCCTGGACTAGCGGGGGGGTCCCCCTACGAGCAGTACTTC. J is TRBJ2-7 and V is TRBV6-6, with 15 bases identical to TRBD2. Germline V gene lookup returns CDR1 MNHNY and CDR2 SVGAGI (reference sequence). The CDR3 contains 18 residues. With V trimmed by 2 bases and J by 2 bases, 7 bases remained unmatched.

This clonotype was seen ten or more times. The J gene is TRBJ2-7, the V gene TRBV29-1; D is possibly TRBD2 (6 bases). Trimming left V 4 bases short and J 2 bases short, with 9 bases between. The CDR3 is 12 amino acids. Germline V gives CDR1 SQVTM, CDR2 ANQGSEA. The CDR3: CSVVSGAYEQYF. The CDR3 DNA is TGCAGCGTTGTGTCGGGAGCCTACGAGCAGTACTTC.

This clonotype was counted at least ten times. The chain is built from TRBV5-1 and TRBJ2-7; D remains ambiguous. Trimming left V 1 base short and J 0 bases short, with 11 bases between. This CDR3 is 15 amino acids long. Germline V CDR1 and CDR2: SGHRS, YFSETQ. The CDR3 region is CASSLNAGNSYEQYF. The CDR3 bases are TGCGCCAGCAGCTTGAATGCAGGTAACTCCTACGAGCAGTACTTC.

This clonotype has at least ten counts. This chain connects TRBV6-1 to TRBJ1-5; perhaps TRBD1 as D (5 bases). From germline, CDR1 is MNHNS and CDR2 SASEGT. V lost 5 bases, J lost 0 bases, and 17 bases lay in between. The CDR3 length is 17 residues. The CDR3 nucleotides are TGTGCCAGCAGTCCGGGACTTACTACTAATAGCAATCAGCCCCAGCATTTT. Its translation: CASSPGLTTNSNQPQHF.